The 23 T cell receptor beta chains listed next were all sequenced from one sample in a study of T-cell reconstitution after alpha-beta-depleted transplantation in children. Unique molecular identifiers were used in preparing the TCRbeta library. TCRdb re-called the PCR reads through MiXCR, storing one row per CDR3 protein. This sample has over 450,000 distinct CDR3 sequences; under 12% occur once, and the top ten carry 2% to 2.5%. Sequenced material: PBMCs, taken before TCRalphabeta/CD19-depleted stem cell transplant. The receptors originated from a child aged 2-9 years with inherited bone marrow failure, due to receive a stem cell transplant.

The chain uses TRBV10-3 and TRBJ2-7; D tentatively fits TRBD1 or TRBD2 (5 bases each). The CDR3 runs to 14 residues. V was clipped by 4 bases and J by 2 bases, with 12 bases between them. The germline CDR1 and CDR2 sequences are ENHRY and SYGVKD. The CDR3 protein is CAISGSGTAYEQYF. The CDR3 DNA follows: TGTGCCATCAGTGGATCCGGGACGGCCTACGAGCAGTACTTC.

At least ten counts were recorded for this clonotype. This rearrangement joins TRBV6-1 to TRBJ1-1, with TRBD1 matching 8 bases. The CDR3 runs to 13 residues. Germline V gene data show CDR1 as MNHNS and CDR2 as SASEGT. V was clipped by 10 bases and J by 6 bases; unmatched bases: 10. The CDR3 DNA follows: TGTGCCACCCGACAGGGGCGCCGGGCTGAAGCTTTCTTT. Protein sequence: CATRQGRRAEAFF.

This clonotype was picked up many times. V gene TRBV7-8 combines with J gene TRBJ2-1; a possible D gene is TRBD1 (5 bases). CDR3 length equals 13 residues. CDR1 and CDR2 from the germline V gene are SGHVS and FQNEAQ. Deletions cut 1 base from V and 8 bases from J, with 9 bases between. CDR3 sequence (DNA): TGTGCCAGCAGCTTAGACAGGTCCTATGAGCAGTTCTTC. This codes for CASSLDRSYEQFF.

This clonotype was found a few times. The rearrangement links TRBV28 to TRBJ2-1; 8 bases line up with TRBD1. Trimming cost V 8 bases and J 4 bases; bases outside gene matches: 1. From germline, CDR1 is MDHEN and CDR2 SYDVKM. CDR3 length equals 12 residues. CDR3 sequence: CASQGAYNEQFF. CDR3 sequence (DNA): TGTGCCAGCCAGGGGGCATACAATGAGCAGTTCTTC.

In this sample, this clonotype turned up many times. The rearrangement joins TRBV27 to TRBJ1-5; D possibly corresponds to TRBD1 (5 bases). Per germline, CDR1 MNHEY and CDR2 SMNVEV (reference sequence). With 4 bases removed from V and 2 bases from J, the gap between germline ends came to 9 bases. CDR3 length equals 14 residues. DNA for the CDR3: TGTGCCAGCAGTTATGGGGGTGGCAATCAGCCCCAGCATTTT. Protein sequence: CASSYGGGNQPQHF.

This clonotype showed up many times. This chain connects TRBV2 to TRBJ2-7, with D perhaps matching TRBD2 (6 bases). The V end was cut by 5 bases, the J end by 4 bases, with 6 bases between. This CDR3 has 11 amino acids. CDR1 is SNHLY and CDR2 is FYNNEI in the germline V gene. The CDR3 bases are TGTGCCAGCAGTCGGGAGTACGAGCAGTACTTC. Translation gives CASSREYEQYF. The full variable domain, with the rest looked up from reference TRBV2 and TRBJ2-7, is EPEVTQTPSHQVTQMGQEVILRCVPISNHLYFYWYRQILGQKVEFLVSFYNNEISEKSEIFDDQFSVERPDGSNFTLKIRSTKLEDSAMYFCASSREYEQYFGPGTRLTVT.

The chain has TRBV10-3 and TRBJ2-3, with 10 bases fitting TRBD2. Germline CDR1 is ENHRY and CDR2 is SYGVKD. The ends lost 6 bases at V and 2 bases at J; junction bases unmatched: 5. The CDR3 has 15 amino acids. The CDR3 sequence is CAIRGGLADTDTQYF. In DNA form, the CDR3 reads TGTGCCATCAGGGGCGGACTAGCGGACACAGATACGCAGTATTTT.

The V gene is TRBV27, the J gene TRBJ1-1, with 7 positions matching TRBD1. The germline gives CDR1 MNHEY, CDR2 SMNVEV (reference sequence). This CDR3 region has 18 residues. With V trimmed by 0 bases and J by 4 bases, 14 bases remained unmatched. DNA for the CDR3: TGTGCCAGCAGTTTATCTGCCCCCGGGGCAGGGGGGTTCACTGAAGCTTTCTTT. It specifies CASSLSAPGAGGFTEAFF.

In this sample, this clonotype turned up many times. The chain has TRBV19 and TRBJ2-6; no clear D gene. This CDR3 contains 15 residues. V was clipped by 0 bases and J by 3 bases, with 6 bases between them. Germline V gene sequence: CDR1 LNHDA, CDR2 SQIVND (reference sequence). The DNA of the CDR3 is TGTGCCAGTAGTATAGACCGGTTTGGGGCCAACGTCCTGACTTTC. Translating gives CASSIDRFGANVLTF.

This clonotype was seen ten or more times. CDR3 sequence reads: CASSSLGYPNTEAFF. In DNA, the CDR3 is TGTGCCAGCAGCTCCTTGGGTTACCCCAACACTGAAGCTTTCTTT. The genes are TRBV7-2 and TRBJ1-1; D not certain. V was clipped by 4 bases and J by 2 bases, with 14 bases between them. The CDR3 consists of 15 residues. In germline, CDR1 is SGHTA, CDR2 FQGNSA. The full variable domain, in which reference TRBV7-2 and TRBJ1-1 provide the parts outside the CDR3, is GAGVSQSPSNKVTEKGKDVELRCDPISGHTALYWYRQSLGQGLEFLIYFQGNSAPDKSGLPSDRFSAERTGGSVSTLTIQRTQQEDSAVYLCASSSLGYPNTEAFFGQGTRLTVV.

This clonotype has at least ten counts. The chain is built from TRBV20-1 and TRBJ1-2; tentatively, D is TRBD1 (5 bases). The CDR3 length is 14 residues. The V end lost 6 bases, the J end lost 5 bases, and 19 bases lay between the germline ends. The germline V gene encodes CDR1 DFQATT and CDR2 SNEGSKA (reference sequence). Here the CDR3 reads CSALHPGSGYGYTF. CDR3 DNA: TGCAGTGCCCTGCATCCGGGATCAGGGTATGGCTACACCTTC.

This clonotype was detected many times. The chain couples TRBV4-3 to TRBJ2-1, with 11 nucleotides matching TRBD2. CDR1 and CDR2 (germline): LGHNA, YSLEER. Trimming took 0 bases from V and 4 from J; bases not matched to a gene: 2. CDR3 size: 16 residues. CDR3 residues: CASSQDSSGRYNEQFF. The CDR3, as DNA: TGCGCCAGCAGCCAAGACTCTAGCGGGAGGTACAATGAGCAGTTCTTC.

This clonotype appeared many times. The chain employs TRBV5-1 and TRBJ1-4; D not certain. This CDR3 region has 14 residues. Germline CDR1 is SGHRS and CDR2 is YFSETQ. V lost 2 bases and J 0 bases, leaving 5 bases between the germline ends. The CDR3 here is CASSFQATNEKLFF. The DNA of the CDR3 is TGCGCCAGCAGCTTTCAAGCAACTAATGAAAAACTGTTTTTT.

This clonotype was detected ten times or more. The chain has TRBV9 and TRBJ2-2; D unclear. The CDR3 loop spans 13 amino acids. Germline CDR1 is SGDLS and CDR2 is YYNGEE. Trimming removed 3 bases from V and 8 bases from J, with 11 bases in between. CDR3 nucleotide sequence: TGTGCCAGCAGCGCATCCGGGCCGGGGGAGCTGTTTTTT. As protein: CASSASGPGELFF.

This clonotype was seen repeatedly, ten times or more. The chain employs TRBV28 and TRBJ2-5; tentatively, D is TRBD1 or TRBD2 (6 bases each). CDR3 size: 15 residues. Germline V lookup: CDR1 MDHEN, CDR2 SYDVKM. Trimming stripped 4 bases from V and 5 bases from J, with 17 bases between. DNA of the CDR3: TGTGCCAGCAGTTCTTCCGGGATAGGGGGGGAGACCCAGTACTTC. Protein sequence: CASSSSGIGGETQYF.

This clonotype was picked up many times. The chain links TRBV15 to TRBJ2-1; either TRBD1 or TRBD2 may supply D (5 bases each). This CDR3 comprises 14 residues. The germline gives CDR1 LNHNV, CDR2 YYDKDF (reference sequence). Trimming took 0 bases from V and 6 from J, leaving 9 bases between them. The CDR3 region is CATSRDGAGNEQFF. The CDR3 DNA reads as TGTGCCACCAGCAGAGATGGGGCGGGCAATGAGCAGTTCTTC.

This clonotype was observed at least ten times. The J gene is TRBJ1-1, the V gene TRBV19, with D unresolved. The V gene lost 7 bases and the J gene lost 0 bases, with 9 bases spanning the gap. The CDR3 extends over 13 amino acids. Germline loops: CDR1 LNHDA, CDR2 SQIVND (reference sequence). The DNA for the CDR3 is TGTGCCAGTATGAAGATGATGAACACTGAAGCTTTCTTT. This encodes CASMKMMNTEAFF.

There are many counts of this clonotype. The chain combines TRBV4-3 with TRBJ2-7; possibly TRBD2 for D (6 bases). Germline V gene data show CDR1 as LGHNA and CDR2 as YSLEER. This CDR3 contains 14 residues. The V gene lost 2 bases and the J gene lost 3 bases, with 11 bases spanning the gap. The CDR3 DNA follows: TGCGCCAGCAGCCAACTAGCGCGAAACTACGAGCAGTACTTC. This gives the protein CASSQLARNYEQYF.

The sample holds many counts of this clonotype. The chain employs TRBV6-5 and TRBJ2-7; 10 bases agree with TRBD2. The length of the CDR3 is 14 residues. Germline-derived CDR1 and CDR2 are MNHEY and SVGAGI. After removal of 2 bases from V and 5 bases from J, the junction contained 3 bases not matched to a gene. The CDR3 here is CASSYVLAGDEQYF. The CDR3 DNA is TGTGCCAGCAGTTACGTCCTAGCGGGAGACGAGCAGTACTTC.

This clonotype came up many times. The chain employs TRBV5-1 and TRBJ2-2; D gene unclear. CDR3 length: 15 residues. The V end was cut by 2 bases, the J end by 7 bases, with 15 bases between. Germline V gene data show CDR1 as SGHRS and CDR2 as YFSETQ. The CDR3 reads CASSFGGPGVGELFF. In nucleotides, the CDR3 is TGCGCCAGCAGCTTCGGCGGCCCAGGAGTCGGGGAGCTGTTTTTT. Filled out from reference TRBV5-1 and TRBJ2-2, the complete variable domain reads KAGVTQTPRYLIKTRGQQVTLSCSPISGHRSVSWYQQTPGQGLQFLFEYFSETQRNKGNFPGRFSGRQFSNSRSEMNVSTLELGDSALYLCASSFGGPGVGELFFGEGSRLTVL.

There are a few counts of this clonotype. The chain couples TRBV28 to TRBJ2-7, with TRBD2 matching 7 bases. Germline CDR1 is MDHEN and CDR2 is SYDVKM. The V gene end was trimmed by 2 bases and the J gene end by 7 bases; junction bases not matched to a gene: 5. This CDR3 has 13 residues. The CDR3 is CASSLRLAGEQYF. The CDR3, as DNA: TGTGCCAGCAGTTTAAGACTAGCCGGAGAGCAGTACTTC.

In this sample, this clonotype turned up many times. The rearrangement links TRBV12-3 or TRBV12-4 to TRBJ1-5, with D possibly being TRBD1 (6 bases). The CDR3 contains 14 residues. V was clipped by 6 bases and J by 7 bases, with 16 bases between them. Here the CDR3 reads CASSPTGRDQPQHF. The CDR3 DNA reads as TGTGCCAGCAGCCCTACAGGGCGGGACCAGCCCCAGCATTTT.

This clonotype was recorded at least ten times. The rearrangement uses TRBV20-1 and TRBJ2-7; no definite D call. Per germline, CDR1 DFQATT and CDR2 SNEGSKA (reference sequence). The length of the CDR3 is 14 residues. Trimming shortened V by 6 bases and J by 2 bases, and 17 bases separated the two germline ends. This CDR3 is CSATRTIPAYEQYF. The CDR3 DNA is TGCAGTGCGACCCGAACCATCCCCGCCTACGAGCAGTACTTC.